Below, 20 T cell receptor beta chains from the same sample are listed, as sequenced in a study of T cells in Graves' hyperthyroidism and ophthalmopathy (dated by TCRdb to the late 2010s). Receptor libraries were prepared by multiplex PCR. Sequencing was performed on an Illumina HiSeq 2000. TCR beta CDR3 regions were amplified from RNA transcripts. For the first round of RT-PCR on the TCR CDR3, the HTBI primer set was used together with the Qiagen OneStep RT-PCR kit. TCRdb cleaned the public reads at Q25 with fastp, built clones with MiXCR and kept in-frame beta chains. Each entry merges the rows of one CDR3 protein and shows their most common DNA and genes. The sample profile shows more than 500,000 distinct CDR3 sequences; 46% of them were found once. The top ten hold about 43% of the sample. The sample taken for sequencing was peripheral blood or thyroid tissue (not recorded which). Source of these receptors: an adult woman with Graves' disease, either hyperthyroidism or ophthalmopathy (not recorded which).

Ten or more counts support this clonotype. CDR3: CASSLQENTEAFF. The CDR3 DNA is TGTGCCAGCAGCTTACAAGAGAACACTGAAGCTTTCTTT. The V call is TRBV7-9, the J call TRBJ1-1; D remains unclear. This CDR3 spans 13 amino acids. V shed 2 bases and J shed 1 base, with 5 bases lying between them. The germline CDR1 and CDR2 sequences are SEHNR and FQNEAQ (reference sequence).

The V call is TRBV2, the J call TRBJ1-2; 7 positions agree with TRBD1. This CDR3 comprises 24 residues. Germline assignment: CDR1 SNHLY and CDR2 FYNNEI. Germline trimming cut 8 bases from V and 0 bases from J; bases unmatched to any gene: 36. The CDR3 sequence is CASGYARQGTSGANVLTSNYGYTF. As DNA, the CDR3 is TGTGCCAGCGGTTATGCTAGACAGGGAACATCTGGGGCCAACGTCCTGACTTCTAACTATGGCTACACCTTC.

In this sample, this clonotype turned up many times. The V and J genes are TRBV5-1 and TRBJ2-7, with 10 positions matching TRBD1. V trimming: 3 bases; J trimming: 4 bases; junction bases outside the gene matches: 7. Germline V gene data show CDR1 as SGHRS and CDR2 as YFSETQ. This CDR3 is built from 15 residues. The CDR3 is CASSSATGGVYEQYF. CDR3 nucleotides: TGCGCCAGCAGCTCAGCGACAGGGGGCGTGTACGAGCAGTACTTC.

The chain uses TRBV5-1 and TRBJ2-5; perhaps TRBD1 as D (5 bases). This CDR3 has 15 amino acids. The V and J ends lost 1 base and 2 bases respectively, with 12 bases between them. The germline gives CDR1 SGHRS, CDR2 YFSETQ. The CDR3 region has the DNA TGCGCCAGCAGCTTGAACCCCACAGGACAAGAGACCCAGTACTTC. It specifies CASSLNPTGQETQYF.

V gene TRBV20-1 combines with J gene TRBJ2-7; no clear D gene. Germline V gene sequence: CDR1 DFQATT, CDR2 SNEGSKA (reference sequence). The CDR3 consists of 13 residues. Trimming removed 2 bases at V and 0 bases at J, with 8 bases between. The CDR3: CSARLESSYEQYF. CDR3 in DNA: TGCAGTGCTAGACTGGAAAGCTCCTACGAGCAGTACTTC.

This chain uses TRBV25-1 with TRBJ2-7; D gene ambiguous. The CDR3 has 12 residues. Trimming removed 3 bases from V and 2 bases from J, with 5 bases in between. Germline lookup yields CDR1 MGHDK and CDR2 SYGVNS. In DNA form, the CDR3 reads TGTGCCAGCAGTGATATGACCTACGAGCAGTACTTC. Protein product: CASSDMTYEQYF.

This clonotype was seen only a few times. The J gene is TRBJ2-7, the V gene TRBV28, with 9 bases fitting TRBD1. Per the germline V gene, CDR1 is MDHEN and CDR2 is SYDVKM. V shed 6 bases and J 1 base; nucleotides not matched to a gene: 7. The CDR3 is 15 residues long. CDR3 in DNA: TGTGCCAGCAGATCCCGGGACAGGGCGTCCTACGAGCAGTACTTC. This translates into CASRSRDRASYEQYF.

This clonotype was detected only once. The rearrangement uses TRBV7-9 and TRBJ1-3; D unresolved. Germline V lookup: CDR1 SEHNR, CDR2 FQNEAQ (reference sequence). Trimming stripped 5 bases from V and 7 bases from J, with 12 bases between. The CDR3 length is 13 residues. The CDR3 sequence: CASSDPGVNTIYF. DNA for the CDR3: TGTGCCAGCAGCGACCCCGGGGTGAACACCATATATTTT.

The rearrangement joins TRBV9 to TRBJ1-4; no firm D call. Trimming cost V 2 bases and J 4 bases, with 9 bases left between them. Germline V gene data show CDR1 as SGDLS and CDR2 as YYNGEE. The CDR3 covers 14 residues. The CDR3 bases are TGTGCCAGCAGCGTTGGGCACAATAATGAAAAACTGTTTTTT. Its translation is CASSVGHNNEKLFF. The full variable domain, its missing parts supplied by reference TRBV9 and TRBJ1-4, is DSGVTQTPKHLITATGQRVTLRCSPRSGDLSVYWYQQSLDQGLQFLIQYYNGEERAKGNILERFSAQQFPDLHSELNLSSLELGDSALYFCASSVGHNNEKLFFGSGTQLSVL.

There are many counts of this clonotype. The rearrangement links TRBV10-3 to TRBJ1-6, with a weak D call TRBD1 (6 bases). Per germline, CDR1 ENHRY and CDR2 SYGVKD. This CDR3 has 14 amino acids. The V end lost 3 bases, the J end lost 7 bases, and 10 bases lay between the germline ends. The CDR3 DNA reads TGTGCCATCAGTGAATGGGACATAAATTCACCCCTCCACTTT. Encoded protein: CAISEWDINSPLHF.

This clonotype was recorded only once. Mismatch with germline at one junction end may stem from a read error. CDR3 sequence: CASSRTGTGTYKQYF. As DNA, the CDR3 is TGTGCCAGCAGCCGGACCGGGACAGGGACCTACAAGCAGTACTTC. The rearrangement joins TRBV7-9 to TRBJ2-7; 9 bases align to TRBD1. CDR3 size: 15 residues. Germline values: CDR1 SEHNR, CDR2 FQNEAQ (reference sequence).

The chain couples TRBV7-3 to TRBJ2-7, with no clear D. CDR1 and CDR2 from the germline V gene are SGHTA and FQGTGA. The CDR3 is 15 amino acids. V lost 5 bases and J 5 bases, leaving 19 bases between the germline ends. CDR3 protein: CASSPSTRVLNEQYF. The CDR3 DNA reads as TGTGCCAGCAGCCCTTCGACAAGGGTATTAAACGAGCAGTACTTC.

The rearrangement joins TRBV29-1 to TRBJ2-5; D assignment may be TRBD1 or TRBD2 (5 bases each). The CDR3 is 14 residues long. The V gene lost 5 bases and the J gene lost 2 bases, with 15 bases spanning the gap. Germline assignment: CDR1 SQVTM and CDR2 ANQGSEA. The CDR3 coding sequence is TGCAGCGTTCCGAGGGCCGGGGCTCAAGAGACCCAGTACTTC. Translated, it gives CSVPRAGAQETQYF.

The CDR3 is CASSPGTSGGATETQYF. The CDR3 DNA reads TGTGCCAGCAGCCCCGGGACTAGCGGGGGAGCAACAGAGACCCAGTACTTC. The V and J genes are TRBV7-9 and TRBJ2-5, with 14 bases lining up with TRBD2. The length of the CDR3 is 17 residues. Germline loops: CDR1 SEHNR, CDR2 FQNEAQ (reference sequence). V lost 5 bases to trimming and J lost 4 bases; unmatched junction nucleotides: 9.

In its sample, this clonotype was seen many times. The gene calls are TRBV20-1 and TRBJ2-2, with TRBD2 matching 13 bases. V was clipped by 3 bases and J by 7 bases; unmatched bases: 8. Germline CDR1 reads DFQATT; CDR2 reads SNEGSKA (reference sequence). This CDR3 is built from 16 residues. CDR3: CSASPTSGRANGELFF. CDR3 coding DNA: TGCAGTGCTAGCCCCACTAGCGGGAGGGCCAACGGGGAGCTGTTTTTT.

This clonotype was counted ten times or more. This sequence joins TRBV7-9 and TRBJ1-2, with 8 bases fitting TRBD1. The germline V gene encodes CDR1 SEHNR and CDR2 FQNEAQ (reference sequence). The CDR3 sequence is 13 residues long. With 7 bases clipped from V and 7 bases from J, the junction kept 8 bases outside the gene matches. The CDR3 loop reads CASTLDRGGGYTF. For the CDR3, the DNA is TGTGCCAGCACTCTCGACAGGGGAGGTGGCTACACCTTC.

This clonotype was observed a few times. The V gene is TRBV7-8, the J gene TRBJ1-2; D may be TRBD1 (5 bases). The germline gives CDR1 SGHVS, CDR2 FQNEAQ. There are 14 residues in the CDR3. Between the trimmed V and J ends, which lost 5 bases and 6 bases, there was a span of 16 bases. The CDR3 region is CASSPPGTGNGYTF. As DNA, the CDR3 is TGTGCCAGCAGCCCCCCCGGGACGGGAAATGGCTACACCTTC.

This clonotype was observed many times. The chain is built from TRBV7-2 and TRBJ1-3, with D unclear. The V end was cut by 1 base, the J end by 2 bases, with 15 bases between. Germline loops: CDR1 SGHTA, CDR2 FQGNSA. The CDR3 sequence is 17 residues long. For the CDR3, the DNA is TGTGCCAGCAGCTTAGTGGGGTTGAGTGGGACTGGAAACACCATATATTTT. Amino acids: CASSLVGLSGTGNTIYF.

The chain is built from TRBV20-1 and TRBJ1-1; TRBD1 agrees at 7 bases. Germline CDR1 is DFQATT and CDR2 is SNEGSKA (reference sequence). With V trimmed by 5 bases and J by 14 bases, 17 bases remained unmatched. The CDR3 length is 13 residues. CDR3 sequence: CSARLGQAGFIFF. The CDR3 DNA sequence: TGCAGTGCTCGTCTAGGACAGGCAGGTTTTATCTTCTTT.

This chain joins TRBV29-1 and TRBJ2-2; a possible D gene is TRBD2 (6 bases). This CDR3 region has 13 residues. The germline V and J ends were trimmed by 7 bases and 2 bases, with 11 bases remaining between them. Germline assignment: CDR1 SQVTM and CDR2 ANQGSEA. This chain's CDR3 is CSGLARNTGELFF. CDR3 sequence (DNA): TGCAGCGGCCTAGCGCGCAACACCGGGGAGCTGTTTTTT.